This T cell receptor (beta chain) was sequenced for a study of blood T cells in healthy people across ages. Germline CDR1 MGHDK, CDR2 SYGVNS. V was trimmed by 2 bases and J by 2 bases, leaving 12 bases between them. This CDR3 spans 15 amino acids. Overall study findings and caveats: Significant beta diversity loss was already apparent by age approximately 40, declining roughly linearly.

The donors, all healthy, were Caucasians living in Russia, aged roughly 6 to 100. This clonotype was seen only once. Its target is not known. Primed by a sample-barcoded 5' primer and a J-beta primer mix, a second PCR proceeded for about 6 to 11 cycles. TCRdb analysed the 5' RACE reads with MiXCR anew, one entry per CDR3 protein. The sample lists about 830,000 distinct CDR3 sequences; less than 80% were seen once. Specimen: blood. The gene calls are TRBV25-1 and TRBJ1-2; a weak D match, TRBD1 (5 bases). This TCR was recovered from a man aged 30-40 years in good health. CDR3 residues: CASSERLGVNYGYTF. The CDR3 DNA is TGTGCCAGCAGTGAAAGATTGGGGGTCAACTATGGCTACACCTTC.